A single sample gave rise to the 14 T cell receptor beta chains below, sequenced in a study of radiation and T cells in renal cell carcinoma (dated by TCRdb to the early 2020s). The library was built by means of the immunoSEQ multiplex PCR assay. The table comes from immuneACCESS by way of TCRdb, which keeps in-frame sequences with V and J called. Part of the clones is missing from these tables; in studies checked, under half for an unresolved V gene and the rest for unknown reasons. Present in this sample are about 130,000 clones, approximately 91% of which were seen just once. The top ten clonotypes cover about 12% of the sample. Interpreted using the paper, the time point label stands for: baseline pretreatment blood. This specimen's treatment or condition label, interpreted: 15 Gy SBRT to primary tumor, nephrectomy 4 weeks later. The sequencing here drew on blood, taken from a patient whose treatment included radiotherapy and nephrectomy. The source is a woman in her forties or fifties with renal cell carcinoma.

V gene TRBV18 combines with J gene TRBJ2-5; the D is unclear. The CDR3 is 13 amino acids. Trimming stripped 1 base from V and 0 bases from J, with 3 bases between. The germline CDR1 and CDR2 sequences are KGHSH and LQKENI. The CDR3 region has the DNA TGTGCCAGCTCACCACGGTACCAAGAGACCCAGTACTTC. Amino acid sequence: CASSPRYQETQYF.

The genes are TRBV7-6 and TRBJ2-6; a weak D match, TRBD1 (6 bases). Germline assignment: CDR1 SGHVS and CDR2 FNYEAQ. V was shortened by 10 bases and J by 0 bases, with 13 bases between the two germline ends. This CDR3 is built from 15 residues. CDR3 nucleotide sequence: TGTGCCACTGCACGGGACAACTCTGGGGCCAACGTCCTGACTTTC. Translation: CATARDNSGANVLTF.

This clone was seen once. V and J are TRBV7-6 and TRBJ2-2; D is possibly TRBD2 (6 bases). Trimming shortened V by 9 bases and J by 6 bases, and 20 bases separated the two germline ends. Per germline, CDR1 SGHVS and CDR2 FNYEAQ. CDR3 length: 15 residues. CDR3 in amino acids: CASLGAGSIAGELFF. The CDR3, as DNA: TGTGCCAGTCTAGGGGCGGGGAGTATCGCCGGGGAGCTGTTTTTT.

This rearrangement joins TRBV4-3 to TRBJ1-3, with D possibly being TRBD1 (6 bases). Trimming stripped 1 base from V and 8 bases from J, with 18 bases between. The CDR3 runs 16 residues. Germline CDR1 is LGHNA and CDR2 is YSLEER. CDR3 DNA sequence: TGCGCCAGCAGCCAAGGGCGAGGGGGGGGCACTGACACCATATATTTT. It translates to CASSQGRGGGTDTIYF.

The V and J genes are TRBV6-1 and TRBJ2-1; D ambiguous. Trimming left V 8 bases short and J 3 bases short, with 5 bases between. CDR1 and CDR2 (germline): MNHNS, SASEGT. The CDR3 consists of 11 residues. CDR3 amino acids: CASADYNEQFF. Here the CDR3 DNA reads TGTGCCAGCGCTGACTACAATGAGCAGTTCTTC.

The chain carries TRBV25-1 and TRBJ1-2; 7 positions agree with TRBD1. CDR3 length equals 12 residues. CDR1 and CDR2 (germline): MGHDK, SYGVNS. Unmatched junction bases numbered 0, after V lost 4 bases and J lost 4 bases. The CDR3 here is CASSGTGYGYTF. The CDR3 coding sequence is TGTGCCAGCAGTGGGACAGGCTATGGCTACACCTTC.

This clone has just one count. This chain uses TRBV5-4 with TRBJ1-4; 9 bases are shared with TRBD1. After removal of 6 bases from V and 10 bases from J, the junction contained 7 bases not matched to a gene. Germline CDR1 is SGHNT and CDR2 is YYREEE (reference sequence). This CDR3 spans 13 amino acids. The CDR3: CASTADRGRKLFF. In nucleotides, the CDR3 is TGTGCCAGCACCGCGGACAGGGGACGAAAACTGTTTTTT.

The CDR3 here is CASGLGDRKNIQYF. Written as DNA, the CDR3 is TGTGCCAGCGGCTTAGGGGACAGAAAAAACATTCAGTACTTC. The V and J genes are TRBV2 and TRBJ2-4; 7 nucleotides match TRBD1. J was trimmed by 4 bases and V by 8 bases; bases with no gene match: 8. CDR3 length equals 14 residues. Per the germline V gene, CDR1 is SNHLY and CDR2 is FYNNEI.

V is TRBV5-6 and J is TRBJ2-1, with a tentative D call TRBD1 (6 bases). The length of the CDR3 is 15 residues. Deletions cut 5 bases from V and 2 bases from J, with 14 bases between. Germline V CDR1 and CDR2: SGHDT, YYEEEE. The CDR3, as DNA: TGTGCCAGCAGGCCAGGGGTGTCGCCCTACAATGAGCAGTTCTTC. As protein: CASRPGVSPYNEQFF.

This clone was counted a few times. V usage is TRBV4-2 and J usage is TRBJ2-1; D may be TRBD2 (5 bases). Trimming cost V 4 bases and J 10 bases, with 14 bases left between them. The CDR3 length is 13 residues. Per the germline V gene, CDR1 is LGHNA and CDR2 is YNFKEQ. This CDR3 reads CASSPGKGDEQFF. The CDR3 DNA reads as TGTGCCAGCAGCCCGGGGAAGGGAGACGAGCAGTTCTTC.

V usage is TRBV5-4 and J usage is TRBJ2-5; D may be TRBD1 (5 bases). The length of the CDR3 is 14 residues. Germline V gene sequence: CDR1 SGHNT, CDR2 YYREEE (reference sequence). V shed 3 bases and J shed 2 bases, with 11 bases lying between them. CDR3 sequence (DNA): TGTGCCAGCAGCTCGGCAGGGTTTCAAGAGACCCAGTACTTC. Translating it yields CASSSAGFQETQYF.

This rearrangement joins TRBV19 to TRBJ2-3; 13 bases line up with TRBD2. J lost 2 bases, V lost 9 bases, and 20 bases had no gene match. The CDR3 covers 20 residues. Germline CDR1 reads LNHDA; CDR2 reads SQIVND (reference sequence). CDR3 loop: CASAPPRLSTSGGLTDTQYF. CDR3 sequence (DNA): TGTGCCAGCGCCCCCCCGCGTCTGTCGACTAGCGGGGGGCTCACAGATACGCAGTATTTT.

The chain recombines TRBV5-1 with TRBJ2-2; D call uncertain. This CDR3 comprises 15 residues. V was trimmed by 2 bases and J by 1 base, leaving 9 bases between them. Per germline, CDR1 SGHRS and CDR2 YFSETQ. CDR3 bases: TGCGCCAGCAGCTTTCTGGCGGTGAACACCGGGGAGCTGTTTTTT. This sequence encodes CASSFLAVNTGELFF.

The chain links TRBV7-2 to TRBJ2-4; TRBD2 might be the D (5 bases). The V gene's germline CDR1 is SGHTA and CDR2 FQGNSA. There are 16 residues in the CDR3. V lost 5 bases to trimming and J lost 4 bases, with 18 bases between them. The CDR3 protein is CASSPYDGLPKNIQYF. The DNA of the CDR3 is TGTGCCAGCAGCCCGTATGATGGACTCCCAAAAAACATTCAGTACTTC. Together with reference TRBV7-2 and TRBJ2-4, the CDR3 gives the full variable domain: GAGVSQSPSNKVTEKGKDVELRCDPISGHTALYWYRQSLGQGLEFLIYFQGNSAPDKSGLPSDRFSAERTGGSVSTLTIQRTQQEDSAVYLCASSPYDGLPKNIQYFGAGTRLSVL.